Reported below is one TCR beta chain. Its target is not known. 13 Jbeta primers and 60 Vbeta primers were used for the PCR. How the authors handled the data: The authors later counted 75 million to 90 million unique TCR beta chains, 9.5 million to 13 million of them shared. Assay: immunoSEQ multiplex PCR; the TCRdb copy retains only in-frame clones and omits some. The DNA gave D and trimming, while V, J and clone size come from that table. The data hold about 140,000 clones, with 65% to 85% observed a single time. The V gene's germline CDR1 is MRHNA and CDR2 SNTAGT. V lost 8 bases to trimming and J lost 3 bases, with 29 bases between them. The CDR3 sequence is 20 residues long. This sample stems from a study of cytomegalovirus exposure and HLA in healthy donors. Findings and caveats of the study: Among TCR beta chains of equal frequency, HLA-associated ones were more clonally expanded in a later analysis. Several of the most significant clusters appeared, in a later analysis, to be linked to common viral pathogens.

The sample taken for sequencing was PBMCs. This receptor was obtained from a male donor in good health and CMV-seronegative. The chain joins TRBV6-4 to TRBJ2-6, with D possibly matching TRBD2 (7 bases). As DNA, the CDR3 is TGTGCCAGCCCGAGGGGGGGTAAGCTGGGTTACGTGGATGGGGCCAACGTCCTGACTTTC. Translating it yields CASPRGGKLGYVDGANVLTF.